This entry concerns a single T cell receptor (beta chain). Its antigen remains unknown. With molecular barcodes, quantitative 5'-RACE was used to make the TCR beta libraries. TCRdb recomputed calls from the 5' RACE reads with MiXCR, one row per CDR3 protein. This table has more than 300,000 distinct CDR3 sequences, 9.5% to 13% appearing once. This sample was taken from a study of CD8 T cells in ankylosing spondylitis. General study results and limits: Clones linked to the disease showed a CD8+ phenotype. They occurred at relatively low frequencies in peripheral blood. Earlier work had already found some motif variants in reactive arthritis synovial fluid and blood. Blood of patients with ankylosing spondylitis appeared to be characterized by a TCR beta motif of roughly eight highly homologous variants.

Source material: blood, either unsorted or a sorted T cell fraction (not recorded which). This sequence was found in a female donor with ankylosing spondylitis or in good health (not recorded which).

The CDR3 sequence is CASSTTSSGGRPYEQYF. The CDR3, as DNA: TGTGCCAGCAGTACAACCTCCAGCGGGGGGAGACCCTACGAGCAGTACTTC. The rearrangement uses TRBV27 and TRBJ2-7; 9 nucleotides match TRBD2. In germline, CDR1 is MNHEY, CDR2 SMNVEV (reference sequence). The CDR3 contains 17 residues. V trimming: 5 bases; J trimming: 2 bases; junction bases outside the gene matches: 13.